Given below is one TCR beta chain in context. This receptor's antigen is unknown. One base away there is no much larger clone; base qualities are not given. V loses 5 bases of germline sequence and J loses 4 bases, and the interval between the two ends is 17 bases. From cysteine to phenylalanine, the CDR3 is 15 amino acids long. Left in the record is the CDR3 DNA by itself, 45 bases read in frame from the first base. Sequencing used an Illumina HiSeq 1500. TCRdb reprocessed the public reads (quality trimming at Q25 with fastp, clone calling with MiXCR) and kept in-frame beta chains. CDR3 protein sequences are deduplicated, and each keeps its most common genes and DNA. Across this sample there are some 480,000 distinct CDR3 sequences, with 33% seen only once. Of the sample, roughly a sixth falls within the top ten clones. This sample is drawn from a study of T cell repertoires in cytomegalovirus infection (dated by TCRdb to the late 2010s). General notes on the study: Peptide stimulations targeted recently identified HLA-C-restricted CMV epitopes, whose presentation resists viral immunomodulation, together with well-studied HLA-B-restricted epitopes. Donor HLA type was relevant to the analysis, as public TCR beta signatures indicated carriage of CMV infection together with the matching HLA type.

In the paper's terms, the treatment or condition label means: in vitro stimulation with specific CMV peptide epitopes to enrich CMV-specific T cells. Broad study findings and their caveats: In both this cohort and an independent cohort of approximately 350 donors, the cumulative frequency of public TCR beta family members distinguished carriers of CMV infection plus the relevant HLA type. The ex vivo response was dominated by HLA-C-restricted CMV-specific TCR beta clonotypes, and the single most frequent clonotype in two of eight donors was supplied by these HLA-C-restricted clonotypes.

This TCR derives from a human donor in good health (CMV status not recorded). Some clones in this sample may be carry-over from other donors' samples. The chain was built from TRBV12-3 or TRBV12-4 and TRBJ1-1; TRBD1 might be the D gene, on 5 matching bases. The sequenced sample was cultured PBMCs, obtained from culture after CMV antigen stimulation. The CDR3 protein: CASSPLQGVGTEAFF. The nucleotides are TGTGCCAGCAGTCCACTCCAGGGAGTGGGCACTGAAGCTTTCTTT.